This entry is about one T cell receptor beta chain. The sort gate was single viable CD3+CD4+CD8-CD45RO+ cells for memory CD4+ T cells. The data were produced by immunoSEQ multiplex PCR, yet TCRdb's version contains in-frame clones alone and is incomplete. There are approximately 63,000 clones in the sample; around three quarters occur only once, and 0.53% lies in the top ten. The sample is drawn from a study of memory CD4+ T cells and cytomegalovirus serostatus. The CDR3 length is 14 residues. V was pared by 4 bases and J by 1 base, with 9 bases between. The germline gives CDR1 MNHNY, CDR2 SVGAGI (reference sequence).

Sequenced sample: memory CD4+ T cells from blood. This TCR was sampled from an adult in good health and CMV-seronegative. Some clones in this sample may be carry-over from other donors' samples. The chain combines TRBV6-6 with TRBJ2-3, with D perhaps TRBD1 or TRBD2 (6 bases each). CDR3 loop: CASSWRGGTDTQYF. CDR3 bases: TGTGCCAGCAGTTGGAGGGGGGGCACAGATACGCAGTATTTT.